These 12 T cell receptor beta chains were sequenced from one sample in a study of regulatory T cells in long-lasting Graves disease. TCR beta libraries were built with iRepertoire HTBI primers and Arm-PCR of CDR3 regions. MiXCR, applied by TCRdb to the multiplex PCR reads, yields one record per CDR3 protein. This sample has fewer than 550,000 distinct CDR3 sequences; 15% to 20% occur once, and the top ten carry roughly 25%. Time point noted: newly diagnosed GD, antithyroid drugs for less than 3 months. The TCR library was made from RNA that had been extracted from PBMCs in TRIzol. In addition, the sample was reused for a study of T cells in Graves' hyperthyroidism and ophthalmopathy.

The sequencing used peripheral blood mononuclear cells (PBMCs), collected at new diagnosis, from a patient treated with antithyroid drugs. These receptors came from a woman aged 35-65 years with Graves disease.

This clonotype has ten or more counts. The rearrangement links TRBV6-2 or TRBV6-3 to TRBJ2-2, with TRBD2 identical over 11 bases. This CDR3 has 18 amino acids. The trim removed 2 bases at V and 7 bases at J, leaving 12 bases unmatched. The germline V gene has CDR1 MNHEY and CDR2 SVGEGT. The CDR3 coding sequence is TGTGCCAGCAGTTACGGAATAATTAGCGGGGGGGCGATCGGGGAGCTGTTTTTT. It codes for CASSYGIISGGAIGELFF.

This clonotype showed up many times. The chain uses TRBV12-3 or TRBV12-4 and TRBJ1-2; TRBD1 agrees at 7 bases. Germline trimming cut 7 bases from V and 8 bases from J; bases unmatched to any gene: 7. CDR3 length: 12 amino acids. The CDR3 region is CASTLGGRGYTF. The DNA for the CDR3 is TGTGCCAGCACCTTAGGGGGCCGGGGCTACACCTTC.

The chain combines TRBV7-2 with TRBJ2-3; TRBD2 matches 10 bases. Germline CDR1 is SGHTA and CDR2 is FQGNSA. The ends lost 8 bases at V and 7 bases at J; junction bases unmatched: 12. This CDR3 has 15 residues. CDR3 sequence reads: CASSPQAGGQYTQYF. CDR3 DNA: TGTGCCAGCTCGCCCCAAGCGGGGGGGCAATATACGCAGTATTTT.

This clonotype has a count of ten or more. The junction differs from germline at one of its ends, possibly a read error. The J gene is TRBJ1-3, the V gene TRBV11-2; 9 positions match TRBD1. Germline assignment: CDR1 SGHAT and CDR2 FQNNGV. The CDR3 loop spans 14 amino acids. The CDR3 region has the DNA TGCGCCAGCAGTGGACAGGGGTCTGGAAACACCATATATTTT. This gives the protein CASSGQGSGNTIYF.

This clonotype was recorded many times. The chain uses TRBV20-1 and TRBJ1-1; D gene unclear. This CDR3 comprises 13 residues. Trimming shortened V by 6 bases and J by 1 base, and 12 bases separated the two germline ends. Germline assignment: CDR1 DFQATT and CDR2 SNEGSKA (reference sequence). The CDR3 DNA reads TGCAGTGCGAGACGGAGAGAGAACACTGAAGCTTTCTTT. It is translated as CSARRRENTEAFF.

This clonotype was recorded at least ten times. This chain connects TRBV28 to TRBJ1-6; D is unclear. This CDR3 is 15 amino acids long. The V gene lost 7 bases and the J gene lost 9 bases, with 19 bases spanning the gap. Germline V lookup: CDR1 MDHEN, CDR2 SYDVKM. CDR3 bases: TGTGCCAGCACCCTGGGGAGGGCAGGCGTTTCACCCCTCCACTTT. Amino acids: CASTLGRAGVSPLHF.

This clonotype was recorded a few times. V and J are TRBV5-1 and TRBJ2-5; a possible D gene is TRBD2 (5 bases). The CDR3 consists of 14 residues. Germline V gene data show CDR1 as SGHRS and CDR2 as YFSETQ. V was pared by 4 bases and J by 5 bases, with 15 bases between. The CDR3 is CASSPDAGGETQYF. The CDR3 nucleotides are TGCGCCAGCAGCCCGGACGCCGGAGGCGAGACCCAGTACTTC.

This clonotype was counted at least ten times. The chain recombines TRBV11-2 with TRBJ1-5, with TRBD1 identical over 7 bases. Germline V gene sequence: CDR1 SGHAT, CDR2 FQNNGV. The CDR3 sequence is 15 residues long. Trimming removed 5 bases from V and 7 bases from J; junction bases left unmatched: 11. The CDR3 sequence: CASSGQGVEEQPQHF. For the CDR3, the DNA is TGTGCCAGCAGCGGTCAGGGGGTTGAGGAACAGCCCCAGCATTTT. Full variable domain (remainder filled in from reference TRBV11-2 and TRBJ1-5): EAGVAQSPRYKIIEKRQSVAFWCNPISGHATLYWYQQILGQGPKLLIQFQNNGVVDDSQLPKDRFSAERLKGVDSTLKIQPAKLEDSAVYLCASSGQGVEEQPQHFGDGTRLSIL.

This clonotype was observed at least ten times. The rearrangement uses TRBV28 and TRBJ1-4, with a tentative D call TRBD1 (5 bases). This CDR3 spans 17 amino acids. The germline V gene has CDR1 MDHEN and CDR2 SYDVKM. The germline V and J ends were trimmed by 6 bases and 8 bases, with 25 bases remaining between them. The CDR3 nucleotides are TGTGCCAGCAGCTCTTGGGTTGGGGGACGCCTGAAGGAAAAACTGTTTTTT. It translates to CASSSWVGGRLKEKLFF.

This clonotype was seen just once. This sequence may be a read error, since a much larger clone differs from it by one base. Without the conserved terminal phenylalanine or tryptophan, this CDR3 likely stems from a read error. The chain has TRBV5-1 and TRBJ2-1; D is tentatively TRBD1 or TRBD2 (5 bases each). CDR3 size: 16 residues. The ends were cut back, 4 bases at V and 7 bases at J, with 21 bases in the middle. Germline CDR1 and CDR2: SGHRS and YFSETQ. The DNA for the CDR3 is TGCGCCAGCAGCAAAAGGGGAGAGGGCCTTGGAAATGAGCAGTTCCTC. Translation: CASSKRGEGLGNEQFL.

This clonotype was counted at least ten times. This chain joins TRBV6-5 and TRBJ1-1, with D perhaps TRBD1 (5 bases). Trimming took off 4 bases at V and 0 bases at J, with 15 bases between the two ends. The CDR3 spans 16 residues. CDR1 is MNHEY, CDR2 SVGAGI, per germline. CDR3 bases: TGTGCCAGCAGTTCCGGGACCCTGTCCATGAACACTGAAGCTTTCTTT. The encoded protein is CASSSGTLSMNTEAFF.

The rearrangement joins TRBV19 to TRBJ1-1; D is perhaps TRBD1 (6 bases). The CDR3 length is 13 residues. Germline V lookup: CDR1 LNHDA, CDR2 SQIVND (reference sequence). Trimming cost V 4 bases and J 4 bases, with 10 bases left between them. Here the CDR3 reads CASSTPRGTEAFF. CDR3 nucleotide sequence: TGTGCCAGTAGTACCCCCAGGGGCACTGAAGCTTTCTTT. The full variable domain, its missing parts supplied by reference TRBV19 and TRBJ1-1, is DGGITQSPKYLFRKEGQNVTLSCEQNLNHDAMYWYRQDPGQGLRLIYYSQIVNDFQKGDIAEGYSVSREKKESFPLTVTSAQKNPTAFYLCASSTPRGTEAFFGQGTRLTVV.